The text below deals with one T cell receptor (beta chain). Antigen specificity is unknown. The sample has other DNA sequences that encode this CDR3 too. This sample is drawn from a study of cytomegalovirus exposure and HLA in healthy donors. General observations from the study: The study recorded fewer than 200 TCR beta chains that were cytomegalovirus-associated. Reported performance of the classifier showed diagnosis of cytomegalovirus status with high specificity and sensitivity. In the roughly 120 validation repertoires, a later analysis found that first-cohort TCR clusters tended to co-occur.

Here immunoSEQ multiplex PCR was the method, and the copy in TCRdb shows in-frame clones only, minus some. Among about 140,000 clones, roughly four fifths were seen once, and the ten largest hold more than 1.4%. Germline values: CDR1 MDHEN, CDR2 SYDVKM. The V segment lost 5 bases and the J segment 2 bases; nucleotides outside the gene matches: 5. This CDR3 region has 14 residues. Sequencing was carried out using PBMCs. The TCR sequence derives from a young woman in good health and CMV-seronegative. The chain carries TRBV28 and TRBJ2-7; 8 nucleotides agree with TRBD1. CDR3 in amino acids: CASSPGQGPYEQYF. The CDR3 region has the DNA TGTGCCAGCAGTCCTGGACAGGGCCCCTACGAGCAGTACTTC.